The 15 T cell receptor beta chains below were found in one sample sequenced in a study of cytomegalovirus exposure and HLA in healthy donors. 13 Jbeta primers and 60 Vbeta primers were used for the PCR. Only in-frame clones appear in the TCRdb table, and some are missing; sequencing was by immunoSEQ multiplex PCR. This sample has over 100,000 clones, with 80% to 85% found just once. The sample consisted of PBMCs. These receptors were collected from a man between 25 and 39 years old in good health and CMV-seropositive.

This chain connects TRBV7-2 to TRBJ2-2, with TRBD2 matching 9 bases. V lost 1 base and J lost 5; bases outside the gene matches: 5. Germline CDR1 is SGHTA and CDR2 is FQGNSA. This CDR3 region has 16 residues. CDR3 amino acids: CASSLVAGGPTGELFF. CDR3 bases: TGTGCCAGCAGCTTAGTTGCGGGGGGGCCGACCGGGGAGCTGTTTTTT.

The V call is TRBV10-3, the J call TRBJ2-7, with D unclear. The CDR3 is made up of 14 amino acids. CDR1 and CDR2 from the germline V gene are ENHRY and SYGVKD. With 0 bases removed from V and 3 bases from J, the gap between germline ends came to 9 bases. The CDR3 sequence: CAISESSAGYEQYF. In nucleotides, the CDR3 is TGTGCCATCAGTGAGTCCTCGGCAGGCTACGAGCAGTACTTC.

The chain combines TRBV19 with TRBJ2-1; tentative D call: TRBD2 (6 bases). V shed 8 bases and J shed 4 bases, with 12 bases lying between them. The CDR3 is 13 residues long. Germline-derived CDR1 and CDR2 are LNHDA and SQIVND (reference sequence). CDR3 loop: CASLSGPYNEQFF. The DNA for the CDR3 is TGTGCCAGTCTCAGCGGGCCTTACAATGAGCAGTTCTTC.

The chain carries TRBV5-5 and TRBJ2-5, with D perhaps matching TRBD2 (6 bases). Trimming shortened V by 1 base and J by 3 bases, and 19 bases separated the two germline ends. Germline V gene sequence: CDR1 SGHKS, CDR2 YYEKEE (reference sequence). CDR3 length: 17 amino acids. The CDR3 DNA follows: TGTGCCAGCAGCTTGCGTTTATTAGCGGTGAATAAAGAGACCCAGTACTTC. It codes for CASSLRLLAVNKETQYF.

This clone has more than one count but fewer than ten. The gene calls are TRBV19 and TRBJ2-5; 10 bases are shared with TRBD2. The CDR3 loop spans 14 amino acids. Germline CDR1 reads LNHDA; CDR2 reads SQIVND (reference sequence). Germline trimming cut 7 bases from V and 2 bases from J; bases unmatched to any gene: 4. The CDR3 protein is CASMEAGGQETQYF. The CDR3 DNA follows: TGTGCCAGTATGGAAGCGGGGGGGCAAGAGACCCAGTACTTC.

The DNA of the CDR3 is TGCGCCAGCAGCTTGGGGACTAGCGGGACAGATACGCAGTATTTT. Protein product: CASSLGTSGTDTQYF. The chain joins TRBV5-1 to TRBJ2-3; 11 bases match TRBD2. Trimming cost V 0 bases and J 3 bases; bases outside gene matches: 0. The CDR3 consists of 15 residues. CDR1 and CDR2 from the germline V gene are SGHRS and YFSETQ.

The chain joins TRBV10-1 to TRBJ1-1, with a possible D match to TRBD1 (6 bases). Looked up from germline, CDR1 is WNHNN and CDR2 is SYGVQD (reference sequence). V lost 5 bases to trimming and J lost 5 bases, with 15 bases between them. The CDR3 has 14 amino acids. The CDR3: CASSPIGGQTEAFF. The CDR3 DNA sequence: TGCGCCAGCAGTCCGATCGGGGGGCAGACTGAAGCTTTCTTT.

This rearrangement joins TRBV18 to TRBJ1-3, with D possibly TRBD1 on 5 matching bases. CDR3 length: 16 residues. Trimming took off 2 bases at V and 2 bases at J, with 13 bases between the two ends. Germline V gene sequence: CDR1 KGHSH, CDR2 LQKENI. The CDR3 DNA reads as TGTGCCAGCTCACCAACGACAGAGCCGACTGGAAACACCATATATTTT. It codes for CASSPTTEPTGNTIYF. The full variable domain, completed using reference TRBV18 and TRBJ1-3, is NAGVMQNPRHLVRRRGQEARLRCSPMKGHSHVYWYRQLPEEGLKFMVYLQKENIIDESGMPKERFSAEFPKEGPSILRIQQVVRGDSAAYFCASSPTTEPTGNTIYFGEGSWLTVV.

This chain joins TRBV10-3 and TRBJ2-7; possibly TRBD1 for D (6 bases). Germline-derived CDR1 and CDR2 are ENHRY and SYGVKD. The ends were cut back, 3 bases at V and 3 bases at J, with 6 bases in the middle. CDR3 length equals 12 residues. The CDR3 nucleotides are TGTGCCATCAGTGACAGGGGCTACGAGCAGTACTTC. Residues: CAISDRGYEQYF.

As concerns this clone: Other DNA sequences within the sample encode an identical CDR3. This chain uses TRBV1 with TRBJ1-2; the table gives TRBD1 as D, unverified against the DNA. TRBV1 counts as a pseudogene. The CDR3 has 16 amino acids. Here the CDR3 DNA reads TGCACCAGCGCCTCACCCGGGACACCTCTATACTATGGCTACACCTTC. Translated: CTSASPGTPLYYGYTF.

The chain uses TRBV6-1 and TRBJ1-3; D possibly corresponds to TRBD1 (6 bases). V lost 2 bases and J lost 3, with 8 bases in between. Germline values: CDR1 MNHNS, CDR2 SASEGT. CDR3 length: 14 residues. In nucleotides, the CDR3 is TGTGCCAGCAGTGAACACAGGGTTGGAAACACCATATATTTT. Its protein product is CASSEHRVGNTIYF.

The J gene is TRBJ1-3, the V gene TRBV28; possible D gene TRBD1, 6 bases. The V gene lost 7 bases and the J gene lost 4 bases, with 14 bases spanning the gap. CDR3 length equals 14 residues. CDR1 and CDR2 (germline): MDHEN, SYDVKM. The CDR3 DNA reads TGTGCCAGCACCAGACAGGCTAGCGGAAACACCATATATTTT. Translation: CASTRQASGNTIYF.

The rearrangement joins TRBV9 to TRBJ2-2, with 7 bases aligning to TRBD2. Losses at the gene ends were 0 bases for V and 0 bases for J; bases not matched to a gene: 5. CDR3 length: 17 amino acids. Germline V gene data show CDR1 as SGDLS and CDR2 as YYNGEE. The CDR3 DNA reads TGTGCCAGCAGCGTAGCAAGGGGAGGGGCGAACACCGGGGAGCTGTTTTTT. Amino acids: CASSVARGGANTGELFF.

This clone was seen more than once but under ten times. The CDR3: CASSLGPLAKNIQYF. The CDR3 DNA is TGCGCCAGCAGCTTGGGGCCGTTAGCCAAAAACATTCAGTACTTC. This chain links TRBV5-1 with TRBJ2-4; D call uncertain. Germline values: CDR1 SGHRS, CDR2 YFSETQ. This CDR3 spans 15 amino acids. Trimming shortened V by 0 bases and J by 0 bases, and 7 bases separated the two germline ends.

This rearrangement joins TRBV15 to TRBJ1-1, with 8 bases lining up with TRBD1. Per the germline V gene, CDR1 is LNHNV and CDR2 is YYDKDF (reference sequence). Trimming at V came to 2 bases and at J to 5 bases, leaving 16 bases not matched to a gene. The CDR3 has 18 amino acids. DNA of the CDR3: TGTGCCACCAGCAGACGCCGGCTGAAAGGACAGGGAGGAACTGAAGCTTTCTTT. Its protein is CATSRRRLKGQGGTEAFF.